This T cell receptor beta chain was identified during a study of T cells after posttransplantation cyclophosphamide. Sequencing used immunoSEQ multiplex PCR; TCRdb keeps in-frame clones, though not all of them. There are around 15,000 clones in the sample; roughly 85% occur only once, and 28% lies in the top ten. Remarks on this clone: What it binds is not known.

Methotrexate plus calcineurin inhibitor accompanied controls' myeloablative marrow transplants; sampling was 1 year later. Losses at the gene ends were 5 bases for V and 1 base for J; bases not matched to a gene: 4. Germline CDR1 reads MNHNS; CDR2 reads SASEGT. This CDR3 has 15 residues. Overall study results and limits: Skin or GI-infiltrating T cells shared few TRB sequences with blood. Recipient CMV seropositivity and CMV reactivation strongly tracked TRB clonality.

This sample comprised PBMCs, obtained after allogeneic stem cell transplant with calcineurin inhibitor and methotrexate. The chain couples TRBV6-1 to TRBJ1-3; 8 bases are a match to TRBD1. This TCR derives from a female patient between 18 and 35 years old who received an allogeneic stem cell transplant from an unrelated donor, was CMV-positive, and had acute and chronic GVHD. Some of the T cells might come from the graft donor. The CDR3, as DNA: TGTGCCAGCAGTACCCGGACAGGGTCTGGAAACACCATATATTTT. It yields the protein CASSTRTGSGNTIYF.